These 23 T cell receptor beta chains came from one sample sequenced in a study of T cells in Graves' hyperthyroidism and ophthalmopathy. The CDR3 regions of TCR beta were amplified from RNA transcripts. The TCR CDR3 first-round RT-PCR relied on the HTBI primer set. A single record per CDR3 protein comes from TCRdb applying MiXCR to the multiplex PCR reads. The sample lists a few hundred thousand distinct CDR3 sequences, 12% to 15% occurring once. Material: blood. The receptor set was obtained from a woman aged 60-75 years with Graves' ophthalmopathy.

This clonotype was seen a few times. Here the CDR3 DNA reads TGTGCCAGCAGTGAAGCGTGGACGGCCACCTACGAGCAGTACTTC. Its translation is CASSEAWTATYEQYF. The gene calls are TRBV6-1 and TRBJ2-7; D ambiguous. The germline gives CDR1 MNHNS, CDR2 SASEGT. Between the trimmed V and J ends, which lost 0 bases and 2 bases, there was a span of 11 bases. This CDR3 is 15 amino acids long.

The table lists this clonotype with a few counts. V gene TRBV7-9 combines with J gene TRBJ1-4; 8 bases are a match to TRBD1. V trimming: 0 bases; J trimming: 5 bases; junction bases outside the gene matches: 14. Germline V gene lookup returns CDR1 SEHNR and CDR2 FQNEAQ (reference sequence). CDR3 length: 19 amino acids. DNA of the CDR3: TGTGCCAGCAGCTTAGCCTTAACCGGGACAGGAGCCACAAATGAAAAACTGTTTTTT. It yields the protein CASSLALTGTGATNEKLFF.

The CDR3 nucleotides are TGCGCCAGCAGCATCGGACAGTTAGGAAACACCATATATTTT. Protein product: CASSIGQLGNTIYF. The chain is built from TRBV5-1 and TRBJ1-3, with TRBD1 as a possible D gene (6 bases). The germline V gene encodes CDR1 SGHRS and CDR2 YFSETQ. Trimming removed 4 bases at V and 4 bases at J, with 12 bases between. This CDR3 has 14 residues. Filled out from reference TRBV5-1 and TRBJ1-3, the complete variable domain reads KAGVTQTPRYLIKTRGQQVTLSCSPISGHRSVSWYQQTPGQGLQFLFEYFSETQRNKGNFPGRFSGRQFSNSRSEMNVSTLELGDSALYLCASSIGQLGNTIYFGEGSWLTVV.

This clonotype was found many times. V usage is TRBV5-1 and J usage is TRBJ2-7, with D unclear. Germline V gene sequence: CDR1 SGHRS, CDR2 YFSETQ. The CDR3 has 14 amino acids. V shed 0 bases and J shed 2 bases, with 9 bases lying between them. In DNA form, the CDR3 reads TGCGCCAGCAGCTTGGTGGGCAATACCTACGAGCAGTACTTC. Protein product: CASSLVGNTYEQYF.

This clonotype was seen at least ten times. This chain links TRBV19 with TRBJ2-2, with D possibly being TRBD1 or TRBD2 (5 bases each). Germline V lookup: CDR1 LNHDA, CDR2 SQIVND (reference sequence). CDR3 length: 13 residues. V gave up 10 bases and J gave up 2 bases, with 11 bases separating them. CDR3 in DNA: TGTGCCATTCAGAGGGGTAACACCGGGGAGCTGTTTTTT. Translation: CAIQRGNTGELFF.

This clonotype was seen at least ten times. The chain couples TRBV28 to TRBJ1-2, with D perhaps matching TRBD1 (5 bases). The germline V and J ends were trimmed by 1 base and 5 bases, with 14 bases remaining between them. The CDR3 extends over 15 amino acids. In germline, CDR1 is MDHEN, CDR2 SYDVKM. The CDR3 reads CASSLLGPGSYGYTF. Written as DNA, the CDR3 is TGTGCCAGCAGTTTATTGGGGCCGGGTTCGTATGGCTACACCTTC.

This clonotype was counted many times. The chain recombines TRBV27 with TRBJ2-7; possibly TRBD1 for D (6 bases). Trimming pared 6 bases from V and 0 bases from J, leaving 15 bases between. This CDR3 is 15 amino acids long. Germline V lookup: CDR1 MNHEY, CDR2 SMNVEV (reference sequence). In DNA form, the CDR3 reads TGTGCCAGCAGCATACAGGGTCCCAGCTCCTACGAGCAGTACTTC. This translates into CASSIQGPSSYEQYF.

This clonotype was seen more than once but under ten times. The CDR3 region is CASSIWGADQPQHF. The CDR3 region has the DNA TGTGCCAGTAGTATCTGGGGGGCGGATCAGCCCCAGCATTTT. This rearrangement joins TRBV19 to TRBJ1-5; possibly TRBD1 for D (6 bases). There are 14 residues in the CDR3. The germline gives CDR1 LNHDA, CDR2 SQIVND (reference sequence). The V end was cut by 3 bases, the J end by 5 bases, with 11 bases between.

The gene calls are TRBV10-3 and TRBJ2-1; TRBD2 might be the D (5 bases). Trimming removed 2 bases from V and 6 bases from J, with 14 bases in between. This CDR3 has 15 amino acids. From germline, CDR1 is ENHRY and CDR2 SYGVKD. CDR3 loop: CAISEVVGLLNEQFF. The CDR3 nucleotides are TGTGCCATCAGTGAGGTAGTTGGACTCCTCAATGAGCAGTTCTTC.

This clonotype was counted ten times or more. The chain couples TRBV12-3 or TRBV12-4 to TRBJ2-5; D is perhaps TRBD1 or TRBD2 (5 bases each). The ends were cut back, 6 bases at V and 0 bases at J, with 11 bases in the middle. The length of the CDR3 is 14 residues. CDR3 amino acids: CASSRGANQETQYF. In DNA, the CDR3 is TGTGCCAGCAGCCGAGGGGCGAACCAAGAGACCCAGTACTTC.

This rearrangement joins TRBV20-1 to TRBJ2-3; 7 positions agree with TRBD2. V lost 1 base to trimming and J lost 2 bases; unmatched junction nucleotides: 6. Germline loops: CDR1 DFQATT, CDR2 SNEGSKA (reference sequence). The CDR3 is made up of 15 amino acids. CDR3 nucleotides: TGCAGTGCTAGAGCCGGGACTACCATCACAGATACGCAGTATTTT. It is translated as CSARAGTTITDTQYF.

This clonotype was recorded at least ten times. The chain carries TRBV2 and TRBJ2-5; weak D call: TRBD1 (6 bases). Trimming took 1 base from V and 4 from J, leaving 10 bases between them. Germline values: CDR1 SNHLY, CDR2 FYNNEI. The CDR3 loop spans 14 amino acids. The CDR3 bases are TGTGCCAGCAGTGAAGGCAGGGGTTTAGAGACCCAGTACTTC. Residues: CASSEGRGLETQYF. Complete variable domain (other parts from reference TRBV2 and TRBJ2-5): EPEVTQTPSHQVTQMGQEVILRCVPISNHLYFYWYRQILGQKVEFLVSFYNNEISEKSEIFDDQFSVERPDGSNFTLKIRSTKLEDSAMYFCASSEGRGLETQYFGPGTRLLVL.

The sample holds many counts of this clonotype. J is TRBJ2-4 and V is TRBV6-1; TRBD2 is a possible D gene (6 bases). This CDR3 spans 13 amino acids. From germline, CDR1 is MNHNS and CDR2 SASEGT. The ends were cut back, 4 bases at V and 6 bases at J, with 10 bases in the middle. CDR3 region: CASSGPRGNIQYF. The DNA for the CDR3 is TGTGCCAGCAGTGGACCGCGGGGAAACATTCAGTACTTC.

Regarding this clonotype: A much larger clonotype is one base distant, so this may be a read error. V is TRBV2 and J is TRBJ2-7, with D possibly being TRBD2 (5 bases). Between the trimmed V and J ends, which lost 10 bases and 1 base, there was a span of 20 bases. The germline V gene encodes CDR1 SNHLY and CDR2 FYNNEI. This CDR3 comprises 15 residues. The CDR3 DNA reads TGTGCCACCAACCCCAGCAGGAGGCAGTCCTACGAGCAGTACTTC. Protein product: CATNPSRRQSYEQYF.

This clonotype was picked up many times. This chain connects TRBV2 to TRBJ2-7; 14 bases align to TRBD2. With V trimmed by 6 bases and J by 5 bases, 24 bases remained unmatched. Germline CDR1 reads SNHLY; CDR2 reads FYNNEI. This CDR3 has 21 residues. CDR3 coding DNA: TGTGCCAGCAGGAAGCTACCCGGTCCGGGGACTAGCGGGAGAAGGAGAGACGAGCAGTACTTC. It translates to CASRKLPGPGTSGRRRDEQYF.

This clonotype was found many times. The V call is TRBV11-2, the J call TRBJ2-3; D possibly corresponds to TRBD2 (6 bases). The CDR3 contains 15 residues. V was pared by 5 bases and J by 4 bases, with 16 bases between. The germline CDR1 and CDR2 sequences are SGHAT and FQNNGV. The CDR3 nucleotides read TGTGCCAGCAGCCACTTACTGGGACTGGCAGATACGCAGTATTTT. Translation gives CASSHLLGLADTQYF.

This chain uses TRBV19 with TRBJ1-4; D might be TRBD1 (6 bases). From germline, CDR1 is LNHDA and CDR2 SQIVND (reference sequence). Trimming took off 9 bases at V and 0 bases at J, with 11 bases between the two ends. This CDR3 has 14 residues. The DNA for the CDR3 is TGTGCCAGCAAAACAGGGCCAACTAATGAAAAACTGTTTTTT. As protein: CASKTGPTNEKLFF.

Worth noting for this clonotype: This may be a read error, as it is one base from a much larger clone. The CDR3 region is CAWSVELYYEQCF. The CDR3 DNA is TGTGCCTGGAGTGTAGAGTTGTACTACGAGCAGTGCTTC. The rearrangement uses TRBV30 and TRBJ2-7; D unresolved. Germline assignment: CDR1 GTSNPN and CDR2 SVGIG (reference sequence). The CDR3 is 13 residues long.

To note about this clonotype: A single base separates this from a much larger clone, so it may be a read error. The gene calls are TRBV20-1 and TRBJ2-7; 15 bases agree with TRBD2. Trimming cost V 7 bases and J 4 bases; bases outside gene matches: 2. CDR1 is DFQATT, CDR2 SNEGSKA, per germline (reference sequence). This CDR3 region has 13 residues. CDR3 residues: CSGTSGGEYEQYF. CDR3 bases: TGCAGTGGGACTAGCGGGGGGGAGTACGAGCAGTACTTC.

This clonotype was recorded many times. This sequence joins TRBV12-3 or TRBV12-4 and TRBJ2-5; possibly TRBD1 or TRBD2 for D (5 bases each). Trimming took off 7 bases at V and 4 bases at J, with 16 bases between the two ends. The CDR3 totals 14 residues. The CDR3 DNA reads as TGTGCCAGCACTCCAGGGAGTCGGCGAGAGACCCAGTACTTC. Its protein is CASTPGSRRETQYF.

This clonotype was observed at least ten times. The chain is built from TRBV20-1 and TRBJ2-5; D remains ambiguous. The CDR3 has 14 amino acids. Germline values: CDR1 DFQATT, CDR2 SNEGSKA (reference sequence). V was shortened by 0 bases and J by 1 base, with 9 bases between the two germline ends. The CDR3 is CSARDSASQETQYF. In DNA, the CDR3 is TGCAGTGCTAGAGATTCGGCCAGCCAAGAGACCCAGTACTTC.

In its sample, this clonotype was seen many times. The V and J genes are TRBV6-1 and TRBJ2-1; D remains ambiguous. The CDR3 totals 15 residues. Trimming cost V 2 bases and J 9 bases, with 17 bases left between them. Germline CDR1 MNHNS, CDR2 SASEGT. The CDR3 DNA is TGTGCCAGCAGTGAACGGGCCCGCCAAGGTCGTGAGCAGTTCTTC. Amino acid sequence: CASSERARQGREQFF.

This clonotype has at least ten counts. This chain uses TRBV30 with TRBJ2-2; 11 nucleotides agree with TRBD2. CDR1 is GTSNPN, CDR2 SVGIG, per germline (reference sequence). The CDR3 has 16 amino acids. J gave up 5 bases and V 3 bases, and 8 bases lay outside the gene matches. The CDR3 bases are TGTGCCTGGAGCCGGCTAGCGGGAGGTGGGACCGGGGAGCTGTTTTTT. Translation gives CAWSRLAGGGTGELFF.